This TCR beta chain appears in the sequencing data of a study of chemoradiotherapy in HPV16-positive cancers. General observations from the study: Candidate HPV-specific clones and E7-related TCR motifs grew in tumor during treatment. HPV-responsive T-cell expansion during chemoradiotherapy was linked to improved recurrence-free survival in HPV16-positive patients. Functional assays defining HPV-specific T cells used only a couple of HPV16-positive patients.

V dropped 3 bases and J dropped 4; count of bases not matched to a gene: 1. Per the germline V gene, CDR1 is SGHNT and CDR2 is YYREEE (reference sequence). The CDR3 has 15 residues. The repertoire was sequenced with immunoSEQ multiplex PCR; TCRdb's copy has only in-frame clones and lacks some. This sample has 17,000 or so clones, with nearly 70% found just once. Over chemoradiotherapy, repertoires were sampled more than once. About this clone itself: No antigen is known for it.

The chain employs TRBV5-4 and TRBJ2-3; TRBD2 matches at 14 bases. Sequencing used tumor tissue, obtained from a patient who underwent chemoradiotherapy. This TCR derives from a human donor with HPV-associated anogenital cancer. The DNA for the CDR3 is TGTGCCAGCAGCTCGGGACTAGCGGGAGCAGATACGCAGTATTTT. Its translation: CASSSGLAGADTQYF.